The 8 T cell receptor beta chains in this list originate from one sample, sequenced in a study of cytomegalovirus exposure and HLA in healthy donors. The PCR ran on 60 Vbeta and 13 Jbeta primers. Only in-frame clones appear in the TCRdb table, and some are missing; sequencing was by immunoSEQ multiplex PCR. The data show around 210,000 clones, with roughly four fifths seen just once and around 2.7% held by the top ten. The source material was PBMCs. The receptors derive from a woman between 40 and 50 years old in good health and CMV-seronegative.

This chain uses TRBV11-2 with TRBJ2-5, with a tentative D call TRBD2 (6 bases). CDR1 and CDR2 from the germline V gene are SGHAT and FQNNGV. The CDR3 spans 16 residues. Trimming shortened V by 4 bases and J by 0 bases, and 15 bases separated the two germline ends. The CDR3 sequence: CASSSPRGSDQETQYF. CDR3 DNA: TGTGCCAGCAGCTCCCCCCGGGGGAGCGACCAAGAGACCCAGTACTTC.

V is TRBV7-6 and J is TRBJ2-3; 7 positions agree with TRBD1. CDR1 is SGHVS and CDR2 is FNYEAQ in the germline V gene. This CDR3 contains 19 residues. Trimming removed 0 bases from V and 4 bases from J; junction bases left unmatched: 16. The CDR3 loop reads CASSLATGQTVSEADTQYF. The CDR3 DNA follows: TGTGCCAGCAGCTTAGCCACGGGACAGACCGTGTCCGAGGCAGATACGCAGTATTTT.

This clone appeared a single time. This rearrangement joins TRBV11-2 to TRBJ2-1; D perhaps matches TRBD2 (5 bases). Trimming removed 4 bases at V and 3 bases at J, with 10 bases between. Germline-derived CDR1 and CDR2 are SGHAT and FQNNGV. The CDR3 sequence is 14 residues long. The CDR3 sequence is CASSYTRIYNEQFF. The CDR3 DNA reads as TGTGCCAGCAGCTACACTAGGATCTACAATGAGCAGTTCTTC.

The chain has TRBV4-2 and TRBJ2-7; the match to TRBD1 covers 9 bases. In germline, CDR1 is LGHNA, CDR2 YNFKEQ. V was clipped by 2 bases and J by 1 base; unmatched bases: 6. CDR3 size: 16 residues. CDR3 bases: TGTGCCAGCAGCCAATCCCGGGACAGGGCGTCCTACGAGCAGTACTTC. This gives the protein CASSQSRDRASYEQYF.

This chain links TRBV7-8 with TRBJ1-2; weak D call: TRBD1 (6 bases). The V gene lost 1 base and the J gene lost 8 bases, with 14 bases spanning the gap. The V gene's germline CDR1 is SGHVS and CDR2 FQNEAQ. CDR3 length: 14 residues. DNA of the CDR3: TGTGCCAGCAGCTTAGGCCCCAGGGGAGACGGCTACACCTTC. Translating gives CASSLGPRGDGYTF.

This chain connects TRBV10-3 to TRBJ2-5; a possible D gene is TRBD1 (5 bases). CDR1 and CDR2 from the germline V gene are ENHRY and SYGVKD. The V end lost 0 bases, the J end lost 5 bases, and 13 bases lay between the germline ends. The CDR3 has 15 residues. CDR3 sequence (DNA): TGTGCCATCAGTGAGTCCCAGGGCGGCAGGGAGACCCAGTACTTC. Translating gives CAISESQGGRETQYF.

This clone showed up just a few times. J is TRBJ2-6 and V is TRBV6-1; D remains ambiguous. The V and J ends lost 5 bases and 0 bases respectively, with 2 bases between them. The CDR3 extends over 13 amino acids. In germline, CDR1 is MNHNS, CDR2 SASEGT. The CDR3: CASSYSGANVLTF. The DNA for the CDR3 is TGTGCCAGCAGTTACTCTGGGGCCAACGTCCTGACTTTC.

This chain uses TRBV6-1 with TRBJ1-5, with 8 bases identical to TRBD1. Trimming took 1 base from V and 4 from J; bases not matched to a gene: 0. The germline V gene has CDR1 MNHNS and CDR2 SASEGT. CDR3 size: 14 residues. The CDR3 region is CASSEDRGNQPQHF. DNA of the CDR3: TGTGCCAGCAGTGAAGACAGGGGGAATCAGCCCCAGCATTTT.